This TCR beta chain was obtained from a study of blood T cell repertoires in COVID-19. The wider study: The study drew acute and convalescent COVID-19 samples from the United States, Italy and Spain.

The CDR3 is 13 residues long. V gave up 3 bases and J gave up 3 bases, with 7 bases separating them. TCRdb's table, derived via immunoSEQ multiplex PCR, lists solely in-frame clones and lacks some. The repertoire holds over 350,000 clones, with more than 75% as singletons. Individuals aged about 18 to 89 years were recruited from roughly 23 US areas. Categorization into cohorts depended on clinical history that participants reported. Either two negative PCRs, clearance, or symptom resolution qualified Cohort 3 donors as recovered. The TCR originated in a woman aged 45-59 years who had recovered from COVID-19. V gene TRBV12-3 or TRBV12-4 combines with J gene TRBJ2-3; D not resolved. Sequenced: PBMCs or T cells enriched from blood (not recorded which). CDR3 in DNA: TGTGCCAGCAGTTTTGGAGTTACAGATACGCAGTATTTT. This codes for CASSFGVTDTQYF.